This paragraph covers one TCR beta chain sequence. Its antigen specificity is not known. Base qualities are missing; no much larger clone stands one base away. Trimming takes 5 bases from V and 0 bases from J, and the germline ends sit 13 bases apart. Sequences SQVTM (CDR1) and ANQGSEA (CDR2) are obtained from the germline V gene. Taken from cysteine to phenylalanine, the CDR3 has 14 residues. Here the CDR3 DNA is all that survives: 42 bases in frame from base 1. This entry comes from a study of graft-versus-host responses after intestinal transplantation (dated by TCRdb to the early 2020s). Study-level background: The transplants that recipients received were multivisceral, liver-intestinal, or isolated intestinal. Every recipient was given anti-thymocyte globulin induction, followed by about three years of maintenance tacrolimus and steroids. After intestinal transplantation, graft-versus-host and host-versus-graft alloreactive T cell clones in the graft, circulation and bone marrow were tracked using bulk TCR-beta CDR3 sequencing. To identify alloreactive clones, pre-transplant mixed lymphocyte reaction products were sequenced and compared with unstimulated pre-transplant donor and recipient T cells. Of the 20 to 25 intestinal transplant recipients enrolled in the cohort, one of whom was a retransplant, 3 patients without pretransplant specimens were excluded. Donor T cell macrochimerism was defined as a peak of at least 4% donor T cells among recipient peripheral blood mononuclear cells. Rather than being sequenced by the commercial service, samples from three later patients were sequenced in-house on an Illumina MiSeq and processed with MiXCR. Broad study findings and their caveats: Early after transplant, peak levels of circulating GvH clones were associated with declines in HvG clones. GvH clones turned up in recipient bone marrow, with some appearing earlier in ileal mucosa or blood, a pattern consistent with an intestinal mucosal origin. In the allografts of patients with donor T cell macrochimerism, GvH to HvG T cell clonal ratios were high. The relatively low number and heterogeneity of intestinal transplant patients limited the conclusions.

Library preparation was by the immunoSEQ multiplex PCR assay. For most patients, genomic DNA was isolated with the Qiagen DNeasy Blood and Tissue Kit and shipped frozen to Adaptive Biotechnologies for TCR sequencing. For most patients, genomic DNA was subjected to high-throughput TCR-beta CDR3 sequencing by Adaptive Biotechnologies. From the authors' description of their analysis: TCR sequencing data were retrieved from Adaptive's ImmunoSEQ software for 15 to 20 patients, whereas a few other patients were processed with MiXCR and VDJtools. To correct CD4 versus CD8 sorting errors, any sequence found in both subsets at a frequency ratio below 5:1 was removed. CDR3 nucleotide sequences shared by donor and recipient were removed because the origin of these sequences could not be assigned. To be classed as alloreactive, a clone needed at least 2-fold expansion over unstimulated cells and a minimum CFSE-low frequency of 0.002% (template counts) or 0.001% (read counts). A clone was considered mappable if detected in the sequenced pre-transplant spleen, lymph node, or MLR CFSE-low populations of the donor or recipient. The cumulative frequency of alloreactive clones was calculated as a percentage of all sequences, weighted by copy number. TCRdb carries this immuneACCESS record with in-frame sequences only. Its versions omit some clonotypes, under half of them owing to an unresolved V gene in the studies checked, with the rest unexplained. Clonal size and the V and J genes are those of that table, whereas D and trimming came from the DNA. This sample is represented by 85,000 to 95,000 clones; 90% to 95% of them were singletons. About 2% of the sample rests with the top ten.

The intended sense of this specimen's time point label: cells obtained before transplantation from donor or recipient. CD3+CD4+ and CD3+CD8+ populations were FACS-sorted from unstimulated pre-transplant donor and recipient cells taken from spleen or lymph nodes. This clonotype originated in a human donor who received an intestinal transplant. Sequencing used unstimulated CD8+ T cells sorted from spleen or lymph node cells, obtained before intestinal transplant. This chain is built from TRBV29-1 and TRBJ1-2; a weak D assignment points to TRBD1 (6 bases agree). In nucleotide form, the sequence is TGCAGCGTTCCGGACAGACAAACTAACTATGGCTACACCTTC. Its protein reads: CSVPDRQTNYGYTF.